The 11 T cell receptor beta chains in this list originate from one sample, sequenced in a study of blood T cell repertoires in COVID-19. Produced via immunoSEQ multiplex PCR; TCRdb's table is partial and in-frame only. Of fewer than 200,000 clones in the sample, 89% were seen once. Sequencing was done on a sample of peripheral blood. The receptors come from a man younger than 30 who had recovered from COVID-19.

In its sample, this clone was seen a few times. CDR3 nucleotides: TGTGCCAGCAGCTTGGGGACAGGGTATGGCTACACCTTC. Residues: CASSLGTGYGYTF. The chain couples TRBV5-4 to TRBJ1-2, with TRBD1 identical over 8 bases. Losses at the gene ends were 0 bases for V and 5 bases for J; bases not matched to a gene: 0. Germline values: CDR1 SGHNT, CDR2 YYREEE (reference sequence). The CDR3 runs to 13 residues.

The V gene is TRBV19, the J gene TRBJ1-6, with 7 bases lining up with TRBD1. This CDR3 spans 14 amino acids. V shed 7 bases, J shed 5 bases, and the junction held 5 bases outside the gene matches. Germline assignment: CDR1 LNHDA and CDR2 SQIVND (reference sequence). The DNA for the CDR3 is TGTGCCAGTACCCCGGGACAGAATAATTCACCCCTCCACTTT. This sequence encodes CASTPGQNNSPLHF.

The CDR3 nucleotides are TGCGCCAGCAGCCAAGATGCTACCACTGCCTATAATTCACCCCTCCACTTT. The encoded protein is CASSQDATTAYNSPLHF. The chain has TRBV4-3 and TRBJ1-6; no reliable D call. Trimming stripped 0 bases from V and 2 bases from J, with 11 bases between. The CDR3 is 17 residues long. Germline CDR1 reads LGHNA; CDR2 reads YSLEER.

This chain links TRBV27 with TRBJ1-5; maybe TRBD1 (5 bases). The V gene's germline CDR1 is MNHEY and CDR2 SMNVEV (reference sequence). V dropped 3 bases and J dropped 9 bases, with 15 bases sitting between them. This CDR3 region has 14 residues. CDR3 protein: CASSFQGTFTPQHF. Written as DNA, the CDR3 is TGTGCCAGCAGTTTTCAGGGCACCTTCACGCCCCAGCATTTT.

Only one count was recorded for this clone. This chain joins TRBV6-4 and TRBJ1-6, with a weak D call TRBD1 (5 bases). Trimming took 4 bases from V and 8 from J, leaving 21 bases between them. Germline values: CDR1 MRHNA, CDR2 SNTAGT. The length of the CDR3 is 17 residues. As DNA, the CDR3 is TGTGCCAGCAGTGTCCTCGACAGTCATCGTGGGGATTCACCCCTCCACTTT. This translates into CASSVLDSHRGDSPLHF.

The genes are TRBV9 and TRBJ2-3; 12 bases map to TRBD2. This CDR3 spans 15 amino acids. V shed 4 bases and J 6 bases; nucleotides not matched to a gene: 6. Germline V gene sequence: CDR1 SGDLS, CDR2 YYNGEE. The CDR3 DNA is TGTGCCAGCAGCCCGCGGACTAGCGGGACGGATACGCAGTATTTT. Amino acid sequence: CASSPRTSGTDTQYF.

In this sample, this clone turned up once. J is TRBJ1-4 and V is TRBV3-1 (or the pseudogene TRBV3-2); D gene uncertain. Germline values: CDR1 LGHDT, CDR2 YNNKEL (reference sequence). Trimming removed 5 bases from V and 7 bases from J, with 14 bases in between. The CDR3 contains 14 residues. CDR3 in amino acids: CASSSDTGGEKLFF. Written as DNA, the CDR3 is TGTGCCAGCAGCTCCGACACTGGAGGTGAAAAACTGTTTTTT.

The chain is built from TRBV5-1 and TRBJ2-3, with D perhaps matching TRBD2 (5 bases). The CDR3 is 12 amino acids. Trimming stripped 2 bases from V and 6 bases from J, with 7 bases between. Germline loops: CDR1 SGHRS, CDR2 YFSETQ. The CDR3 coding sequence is TGCGCCAGCAGCTTCGGGGTGGATACGCAGTATTTT. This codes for CASSFGVDTQYF.

Here the CDR3 DNA reads TGTGCCAGCAGCCCTAGGGGGTACAATGAGCAGTTCTTC. It codes for CASSPRGYNEQFF. This chain joins TRBV5-4 and TRBJ2-1, with a possible D match to TRBD1 (6 bases). There are 13 residues in the CDR3. CDR1 and CDR2 (germline): SGHNT, YYREEE (reference sequence). Trimming cost V 4 bases and J 4 bases, with 9 bases left between them.

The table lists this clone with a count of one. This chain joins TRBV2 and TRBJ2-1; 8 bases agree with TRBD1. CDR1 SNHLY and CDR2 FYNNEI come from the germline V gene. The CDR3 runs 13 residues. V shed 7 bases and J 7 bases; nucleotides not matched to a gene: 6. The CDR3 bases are TGTGCCAGCAACAGGGGGAGTTCGAATGAGCAGTTCTTC. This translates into CASNRGSSNEQFF.

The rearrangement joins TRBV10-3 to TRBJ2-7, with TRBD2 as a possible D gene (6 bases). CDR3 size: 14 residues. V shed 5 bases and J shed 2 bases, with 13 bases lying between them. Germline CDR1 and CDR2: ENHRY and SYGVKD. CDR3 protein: CAISQEGRAYEQYF. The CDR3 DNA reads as TGTGCCATCAGTCAGGAGGGCCGGGCCTACGAGCAGTACTTC.